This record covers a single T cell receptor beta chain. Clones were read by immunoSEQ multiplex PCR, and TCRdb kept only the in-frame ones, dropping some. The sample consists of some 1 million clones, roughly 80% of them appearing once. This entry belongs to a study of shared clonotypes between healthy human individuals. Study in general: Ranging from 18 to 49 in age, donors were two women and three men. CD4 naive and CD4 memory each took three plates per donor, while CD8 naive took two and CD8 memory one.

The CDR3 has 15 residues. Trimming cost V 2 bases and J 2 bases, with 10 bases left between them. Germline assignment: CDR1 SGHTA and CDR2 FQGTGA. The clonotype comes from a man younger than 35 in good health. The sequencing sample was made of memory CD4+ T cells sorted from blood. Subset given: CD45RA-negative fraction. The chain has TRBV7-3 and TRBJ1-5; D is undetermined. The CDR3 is CASSLRFRGNQPQHF. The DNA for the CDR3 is TGTGCCAGCAGCTTACGTTTTAGGGGCAATCAGCCCCAGCATTTT.